Sequencing of this T cell receptor beta chain was carried out in a study of metastatic and nonmetastatic thyroid tumors. On the study more broadly: The study looked at repertoires side by side in blood and in tumor or nodule tissue from malignant and benign thyroid patients. Study-wide findings and caveats: TCR beta diversity was reportedly significantly higher in malignant thyroid tumors than benign nodules, in blood and tumor.

Patients were all untreated before their thyroid surgery. With MiXCR, TCRdb reprocessed the PCR reads. The repertoire holds 5,000 to 7,000 clones, with around a third as singletons. The sample holds many counts of this clone. Its cognate antigen is unknown. Source material: tumor tissue. This receptor was taken from a female donor with papillary thyroid cancer or a benign thyroid nodule (not recorded which). Some clones in this sample may be carry-over from other donors' samples.

The CDR3: CASSVEGTGKDTQYF. CDR3 DNA sequence: TGTGCCAGCAGCGTAGAAGGGACAGGGAAAGATACGCAGTATTTT. The V call is TRBV9, the J call TRBJ2-3, with 9 nucleotides matching TRBD1. The junction had 4 bases not matched to a gene; V was cut back by 0 bases and J by 5 bases. The CDR3 has 15 amino acids. In germline, CDR1 is SGDLS, CDR2 YYNGEE.